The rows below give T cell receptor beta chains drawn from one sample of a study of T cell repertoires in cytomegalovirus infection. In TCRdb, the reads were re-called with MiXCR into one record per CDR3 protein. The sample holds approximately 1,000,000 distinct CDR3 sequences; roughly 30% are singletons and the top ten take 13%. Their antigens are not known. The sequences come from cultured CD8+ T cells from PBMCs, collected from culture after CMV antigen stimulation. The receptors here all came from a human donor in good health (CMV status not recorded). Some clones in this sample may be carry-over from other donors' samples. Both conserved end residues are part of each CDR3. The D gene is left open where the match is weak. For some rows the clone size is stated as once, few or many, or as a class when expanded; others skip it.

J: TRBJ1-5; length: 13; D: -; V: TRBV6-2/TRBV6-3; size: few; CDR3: CASSYPGSQPQHF; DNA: TGTGCCAGCAGTTACCCAGGGAGCCAGCCCCAGCATTTT
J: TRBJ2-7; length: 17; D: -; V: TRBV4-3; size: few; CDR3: CASSQSLPGDLTYEQYF; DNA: TGCGCCAGCAGCCAATCACTCCCGGGGGACCTCACCTACGAGCAGTACTTC
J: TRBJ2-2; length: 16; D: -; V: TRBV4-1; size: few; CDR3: CASSQLLQGFTGELFF; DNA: TGCGCCAGCAGCCAACTACTACAGGGATTCACCGGGGAGCTGTTTTTT
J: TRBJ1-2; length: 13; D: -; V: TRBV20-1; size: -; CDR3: CSARDLEGPGYTF; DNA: TGCAGTGCTAGAGATCTCGAGGGGCCGGGCTACACCTTC
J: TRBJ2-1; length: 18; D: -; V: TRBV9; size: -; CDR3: CASSVALGFLSSYNEQFF; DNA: TGTGCCAGCAGCGTAGCTTTAGGGTTCCTGAGCTCCTACAATGAGCAGTTCTTC
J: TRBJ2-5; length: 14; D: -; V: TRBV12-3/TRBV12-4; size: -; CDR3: CANSPPGQKETQYF; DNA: TGTGCCAACAGTCCCCCAGGACAGAAAGAGACCCAGTACTTC
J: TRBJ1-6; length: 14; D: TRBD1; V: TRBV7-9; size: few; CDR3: CASSLPDRNSPLHF; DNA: TGTGCCAGCAGCTTGCCGGACAGGAATTCACCCCTCCACTTT
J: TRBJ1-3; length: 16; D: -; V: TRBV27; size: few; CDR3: CASSFTGGRSGNTIYF; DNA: TGTGCCAGCAGTTTTACGGGGGGAAGATCTGGAAACACCATATATTTT
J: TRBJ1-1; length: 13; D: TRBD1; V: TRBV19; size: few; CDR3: CASVQGAHTEAFF; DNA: TGTGCCAGTGTACAGGGGGCGCACACTGAAGCTTTCTTT
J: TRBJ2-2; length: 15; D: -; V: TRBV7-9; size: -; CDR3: CASSSGPANTGELFF; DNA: TGTGCCAGCAGCTCTGGACCAGCGAACACCGGGGAGCTGTTTTTT
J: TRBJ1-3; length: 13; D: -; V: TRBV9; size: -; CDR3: CASGDGSGNTIYF; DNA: TGTGCCAGTGGGGACGGCTCTGGAAACACCATATATTTT
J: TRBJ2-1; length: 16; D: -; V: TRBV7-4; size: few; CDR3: CASSSPLTGEHNEQFF; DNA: TGTGCCAGCAGCTCGCCTCTGACGGGGGAGCACAATGAGCAGTTCTTC